The rows below give T cell receptor beta chains drawn from one sample of a study of blood T cells in healthy people across ages. In TCRdb, the 5' RACE reads were re-called with MiXCR into one record per CDR3 protein. The sample has about 800,000 distinct CDR3 sequences; 20% to 30% are singletons. These data also featured in a second study, about T cells of mothers and their children.

The specimen was blood. These receptors originate from a boy younger than 18 in good health. The CDR3 runs from the conserved cysteine through the conserved F or W. The D gene is left open where the match is weak. The listing skips clone size in some rows; elsewhere it reads once, few, many or a size class.

CDR3 protein: CASSVAKLGARAGETQYF
CDR3 DNA: TGTGCCAGCAGTGTGGCCAAGTTGGGGGCGCGAGCTGGGGAGACCCAGTACTTC
J gene: TRBJ2-5
D gene: -
V gene: TRBV28
clone size: -
CDR3 length: 18

CDR3 protein: CASRDGGHVYQETQYF
CDR3 DNA: TGTGCCAGCAGAGACGGAGGACACGTGTACCAAGAGACCCAGTACTTC
J gene: TRBJ2-5
D gene: -
V gene: TRBV5-5
clone size: few
CDR3 length: 16

CDR3 protein: CASSPGGVGGYGYTF
CDR3 DNA: TGTGCCAGCAGCCCGGGGGGGGTAGGGGGCTATGGCTACACCTTC
J gene: TRBJ1-2
D gene: -
V gene: TRBV7-2
clone size: -
CDR3 length: 15

CDR3 protein: CASNQVAGYEQYF
CDR3 DNA: TGCGCCAGCAACCAAGTAGCTGGGTACGAGCAGTACTTC
J gene: TRBJ2-7
D gene: -
V gene: TRBV4-3
clone size: few
CDR3 length: 13

CDR3 protein: CASSLSLIHEQYF
CDR3 DNA: TGTGCCAGCAGTTTATCCTTGATCCACGAGCAGTACTTC
J gene: TRBJ2-7
D gene: -
V gene: TRBV27
clone size: -
CDR3 length: 13

CDR3 protein: CASSYPSEWFGNDTEAFF
CDR3 DNA: TGTGCCAGCAGTTACCCATCTGAGTGGTTCGGGAATGATACTGAAGCTTTCTTT
J gene: TRBJ1-1
D gene: -
V gene: TRBV6-2/TRBV6-3
clone size: few
CDR3 length: 18

CDR3 protein: CASSLAFRGEETQYF
CDR3 DNA: TGTGCCAGCAGTTTAGCTTTCCGGGGCGAGGAGACCCAGTACTTC
J gene: TRBJ2-5
D gene: -
V gene: TRBV12-3/TRBV12-4
clone size: -
CDR3 length: 15

CDR3 protein: CASRKGGEREKLFF
CDR3 DNA: TGTGCCAGCAGGAAGGGAGGGGAACGGGAAAAACTGTTTTTT
J gene: TRBJ1-4
D gene: -
V gene: TRBV12-3/TRBV12-4
clone size: -
CDR3 length: 14

CDR3 protein: CASSWDRDRGNTIYF
CDR3 DNA: TGTGCCAGCAGCTGGGACCGGGACAGGGGAAACACCATATATTTT
J gene: TRBJ1-3
D gene: TRBD1
V gene: TRBV6-6
clone size: few
CDR3 length: 15

CDR3 protein: CASSQPPGTSNPDTQYF
CDR3 DNA: TGTGCCAGCAGCCAACCCCCCGGGACTAGCAATCCAGATACGCAGTATTTT
J gene: TRBJ2-3
D gene: TRBD2
V gene: TRBV3-1
clone size: few
CDR3 length: 17

CDR3 protein: CASSMQETQYF
CDR3 DNA: TGTGCCAGCTCAATGCAAGAGACCCAGTACTTC
J gene: TRBJ2-5
D gene: -
V gene: TRBV18
clone size: -
CDR3 length: 11

CDR3 protein: CATSDPHGTGEEAFF
CDR3 DNA: TGTGCCACCAGTGATCCTCATGGGACAGGGGAGGAAGCTTTCTTT
J gene: TRBJ1-1
D gene: TRBD1
V gene: TRBV24-1
clone size: few
CDR3 length: 15

CDR3 protein: CASSETSGGNNEQFF
CDR3 DNA: TGTGCCAGCAGTGAAACTAGCGGGGGGAACAATGAGCAGTTCTTC
J gene: TRBJ2-1
D gene: TRBD2
V gene: TRBV6-4
clone size: -
CDR3 length: 15

CDR3 protein: CASSLGNSPLHF
CDR3 DNA: TGTGCCAGCAGTTTAGGGAATTCACCCCTCCACTTT
J gene: TRBJ1-6
D gene: -
V gene: TRBV6-5
clone size: many
CDR3 length: 12

CDR3 protein: CASSLSLGGASGTDTQYF
CDR3 DNA: TGTGCCAGCAGTTTATCCCTAGGGGGGGCTTCTGGCACAGATACGCAGTATTTT
J gene: TRBJ2-3
D gene: -
V gene: TRBV28
clone size: -
CDR3 length: 18

CDR3 protein: CSVDGQGAPSSYTF
CDR3 DNA: TGCAGCGTTGATGGTCAGGGGGCCCCGTCGAGCTACACCTTC
J gene: TRBJ1-2
D gene: TRBD1
V gene: TRBV29-1
clone size: -
CDR3 length: 14

CDR3 protein: CSVAQGGTNEKLSF
CDR3 DNA: TGCAGCGTCGCCCAGGGAGGCACTAATGAAAAACTGTCTTTT
J gene: TRBJ1-4
D gene: -
V gene: TRBV29-1
clone size: few
CDR3 length: 14

CDR3 protein: CASSFLGQGPYEQYF
CDR3 DNA: TGTGCCAGCAGTTTCTTAGGGCAGGGTCCCTACGAGCAGTACTTC
J gene: TRBJ2-7
D gene: -
V gene: TRBV12-3/TRBV12-4
clone size: -
CDR3 length: 15

CDR3 protein: CASSWGQTTDTQYF
CDR3 DNA: TGTGCCAGCAGCTGGGGACAGACCACAGATACGCAGTATTTT
J gene: TRBJ2-3
D gene: TRBD1
V gene: TRBV5-4
clone size: -
CDR3 length: 14